In its sample, the clone carrying this T cell receptor beta chain was seen a few times. Its specificity is unknown. The data are from a study of human T cells and chemical hapten exposure. Study overall: 2% DPC applied to an approximately 2 cm by approximately 2 cm arm area sensitized donors. The study, taken as a whole, reports: Unchanged with DPC sensitization were TCRs above 1 in 1000 frequency.

Germline V gene lookup returns CDR1 SGHTA and CDR2 FQGNSA. The ends were cut back, 1 base at V and 10 bases at J, with 16 bases in the middle. CDR3 size: 14 residues. Time point denoted: pre-sensitization, week 0. Treatment given: therapeutic diphenylcyclopropenone sensitization with weekly scalp DPC. Patients had alopecia, were aged 18 to 70, and were not pregnant. TCRdb itself ran the RACE reads through MiXCR, one entry per CDR3 protein. This table has under 90,000 distinct CDR3 sequences, 8% to 10% appearing once. The sample was whole blood, taken in connection with sensitization to the hapten diphenylcyclopropenone (DPC). The sequence derives from a middle-aged woman with alopecia areata. Some clones in this sample may be carry-over from other donors' samples. The J gene is TRBJ1-1, the V gene TRBV7-2; tentative D call: TRBD1 (5 bases). The CDR3 protein is CASSLVQGVEGAFF. In nucleotides, the CDR3 is TGTGCCAGCAGCTTAGTTCAAGGGGTAGAGGGAGCTTTCTTT.